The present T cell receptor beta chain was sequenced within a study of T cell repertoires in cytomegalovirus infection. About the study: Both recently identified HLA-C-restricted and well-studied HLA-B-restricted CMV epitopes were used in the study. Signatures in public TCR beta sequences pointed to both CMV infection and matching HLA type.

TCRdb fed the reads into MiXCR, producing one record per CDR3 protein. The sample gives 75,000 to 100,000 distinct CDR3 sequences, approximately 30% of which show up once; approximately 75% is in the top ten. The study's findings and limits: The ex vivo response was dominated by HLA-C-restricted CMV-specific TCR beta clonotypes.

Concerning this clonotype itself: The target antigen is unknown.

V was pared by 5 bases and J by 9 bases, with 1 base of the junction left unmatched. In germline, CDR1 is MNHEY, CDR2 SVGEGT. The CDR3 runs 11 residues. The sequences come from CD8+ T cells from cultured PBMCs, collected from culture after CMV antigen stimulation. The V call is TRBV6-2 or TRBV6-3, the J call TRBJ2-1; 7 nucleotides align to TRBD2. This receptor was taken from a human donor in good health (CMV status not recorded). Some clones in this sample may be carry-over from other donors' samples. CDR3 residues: CASSGGGEQFF. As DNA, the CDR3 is TGTGCCAGCAGTGGGGGGGGTGAGCAGTTCTTC.